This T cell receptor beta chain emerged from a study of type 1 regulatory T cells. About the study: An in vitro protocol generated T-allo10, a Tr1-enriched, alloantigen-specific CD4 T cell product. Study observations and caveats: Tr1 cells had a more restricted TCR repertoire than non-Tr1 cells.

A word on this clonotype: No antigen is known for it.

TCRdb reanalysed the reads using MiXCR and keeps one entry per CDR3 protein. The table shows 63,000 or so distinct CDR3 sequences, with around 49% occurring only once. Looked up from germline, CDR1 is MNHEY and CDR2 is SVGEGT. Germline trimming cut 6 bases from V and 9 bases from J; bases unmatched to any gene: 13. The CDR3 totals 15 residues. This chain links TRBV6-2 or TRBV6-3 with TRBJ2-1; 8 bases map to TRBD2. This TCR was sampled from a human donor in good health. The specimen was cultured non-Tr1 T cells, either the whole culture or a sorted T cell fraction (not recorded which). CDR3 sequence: CASRRGLAGLREQFF. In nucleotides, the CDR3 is TGTGCCAGCAGACGCGGACTAGCTGGCCTCCGTGAGCAGTTCTTC.